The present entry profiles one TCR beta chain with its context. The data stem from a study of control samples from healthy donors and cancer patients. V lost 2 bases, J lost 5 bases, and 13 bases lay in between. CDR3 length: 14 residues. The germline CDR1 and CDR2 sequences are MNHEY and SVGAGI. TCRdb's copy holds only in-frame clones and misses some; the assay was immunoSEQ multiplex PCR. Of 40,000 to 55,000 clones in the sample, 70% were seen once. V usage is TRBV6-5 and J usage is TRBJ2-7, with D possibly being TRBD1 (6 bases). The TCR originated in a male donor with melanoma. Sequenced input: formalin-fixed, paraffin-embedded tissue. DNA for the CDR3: TGTGCCAGCAGTTACGGGGGCGTCGAAAACGAGCAGTACTTC. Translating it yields CASSYGGVENEQYF.